The clone carrying this TCR beta chain was picked up one time. This CDR3 has 15 amino acids. The sample belongs to a study of T cells after somatic rescue of genetic block. Clones were read by immunoSEQ multiplex PCR, and TCRdb kept only the in-frame ones, dropping some. The sample shows approximately 65,000 clones, 80% to 95% of them seen only once. The chain links TRBV21-1 to TRBJ2-1; no check of the table's D call, TRBD1, against the DNA was made. TRBV21-1 is shown as a pseudogene. The sample taken for sequencing was peripheral blood mononuclear cells (PBMCs). This sequence was found in a man aged 35-49 years. CDR3 in DNA: TGTGCCAGCAGCAAAGTAGACAAGACCTACAATGAGCAGTTCTTC. It encodes CASSKVDKTYNEQFF.